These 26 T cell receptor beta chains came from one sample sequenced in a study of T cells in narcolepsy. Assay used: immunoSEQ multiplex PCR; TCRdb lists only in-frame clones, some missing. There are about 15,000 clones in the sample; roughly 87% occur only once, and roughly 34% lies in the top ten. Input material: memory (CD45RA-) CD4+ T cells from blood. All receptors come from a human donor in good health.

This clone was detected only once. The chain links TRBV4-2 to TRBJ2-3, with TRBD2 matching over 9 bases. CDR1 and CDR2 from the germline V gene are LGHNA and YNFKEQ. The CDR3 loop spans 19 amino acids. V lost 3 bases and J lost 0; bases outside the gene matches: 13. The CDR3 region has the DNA TGTGCCAGCAGCCAGATGGGACTAGCTGATCACTCTAGCACAGATACGCAGTATTTT. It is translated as CASSQMGLADHSSTDTQYF.

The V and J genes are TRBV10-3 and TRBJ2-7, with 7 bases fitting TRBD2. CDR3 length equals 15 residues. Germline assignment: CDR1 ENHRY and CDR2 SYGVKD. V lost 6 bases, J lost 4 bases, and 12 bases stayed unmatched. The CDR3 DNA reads TGTGCCATCAGGGGGGGAAATGGACTAGGGTACGAGCAGTACTTC. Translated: CAIRGGNGLGYEQYF.

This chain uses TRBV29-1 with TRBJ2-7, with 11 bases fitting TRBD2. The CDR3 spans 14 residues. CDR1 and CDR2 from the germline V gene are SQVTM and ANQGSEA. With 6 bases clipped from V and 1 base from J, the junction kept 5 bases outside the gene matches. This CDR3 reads CSVQTSGGSYEQYF. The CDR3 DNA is TGCAGCGTGCAAACTAGCGGGGGTTCCTACGAGCAGTACTTC.

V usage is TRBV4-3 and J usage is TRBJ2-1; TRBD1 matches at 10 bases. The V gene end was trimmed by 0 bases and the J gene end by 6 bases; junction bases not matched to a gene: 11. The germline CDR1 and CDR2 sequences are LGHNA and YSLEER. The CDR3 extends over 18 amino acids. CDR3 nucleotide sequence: TGCGCCAGCAGCCAAGATGCTCCCCCGGGACAGGGGTCCAATGAGCAGTTCTTC. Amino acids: CASSQDAPPGQGSNEQFF.

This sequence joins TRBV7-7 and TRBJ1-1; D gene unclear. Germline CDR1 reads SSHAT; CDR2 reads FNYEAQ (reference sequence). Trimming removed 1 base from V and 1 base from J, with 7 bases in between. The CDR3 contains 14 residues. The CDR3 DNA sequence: TGTGCCAGCAGCTTAGGCCGGGGGAACACTGAAGCTTTCTTT. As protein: CASSLGRGNTEAFF.

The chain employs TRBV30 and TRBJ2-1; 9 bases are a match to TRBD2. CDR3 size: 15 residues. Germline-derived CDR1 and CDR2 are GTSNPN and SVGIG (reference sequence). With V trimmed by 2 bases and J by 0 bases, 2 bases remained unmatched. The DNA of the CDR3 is TGTGCCTGGAGTAGCGGGGGGTACTCCTACAATGAGCAGTTCTTC. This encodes CAWSSGGYSYNEQFF.

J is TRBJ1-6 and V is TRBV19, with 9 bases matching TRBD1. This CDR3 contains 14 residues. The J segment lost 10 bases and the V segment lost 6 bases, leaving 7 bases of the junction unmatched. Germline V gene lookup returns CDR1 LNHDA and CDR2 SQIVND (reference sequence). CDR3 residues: CASRRDRDGSPLHF. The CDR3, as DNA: TGTGCCAGTAGACGGGACAGGGACGGATCACCCCTCCACTTT.

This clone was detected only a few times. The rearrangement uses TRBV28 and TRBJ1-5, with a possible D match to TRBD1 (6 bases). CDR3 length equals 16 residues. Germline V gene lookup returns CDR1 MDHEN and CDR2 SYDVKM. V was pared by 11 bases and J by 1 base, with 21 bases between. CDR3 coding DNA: TGTGCCGCTGAGCGAGTAGCAGGACAGAGCAATCAGCCCCAGCATTTT. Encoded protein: CAAERVAGQSNQPQHF.

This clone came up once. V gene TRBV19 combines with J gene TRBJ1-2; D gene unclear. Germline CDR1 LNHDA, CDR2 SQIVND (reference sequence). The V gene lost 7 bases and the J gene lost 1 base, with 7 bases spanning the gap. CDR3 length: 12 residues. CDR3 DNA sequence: TGTGCCAGTACACGGGATAACTATGGCTACACCTTC. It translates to CASTRDNYGYTF.

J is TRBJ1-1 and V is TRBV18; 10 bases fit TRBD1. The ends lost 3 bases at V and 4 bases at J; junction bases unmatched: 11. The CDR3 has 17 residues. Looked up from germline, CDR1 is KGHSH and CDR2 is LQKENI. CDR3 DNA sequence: TGTGCCAGCTCACCTATAGGGACAGGGGACTTGGGCACTGAAGCTTTCTTT. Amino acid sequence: CASSPIGTGDLGTEAFF.

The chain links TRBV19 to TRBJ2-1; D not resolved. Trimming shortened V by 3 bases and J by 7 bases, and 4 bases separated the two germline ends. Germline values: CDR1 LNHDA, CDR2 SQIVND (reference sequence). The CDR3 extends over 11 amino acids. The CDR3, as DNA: TGTGCCAGTAGTATTACAAATGAGCAGTTCTTC. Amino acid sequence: CASSITNEQFF.

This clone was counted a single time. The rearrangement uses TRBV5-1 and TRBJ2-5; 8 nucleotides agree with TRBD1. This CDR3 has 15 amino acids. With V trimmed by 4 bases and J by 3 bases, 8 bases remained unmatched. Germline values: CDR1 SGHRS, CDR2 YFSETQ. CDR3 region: CASSAGQAPEETQYF. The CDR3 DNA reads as TGCGCCAGCAGCGCGGGACAGGCCCCCGAAGAGACCCAGTACTTC.

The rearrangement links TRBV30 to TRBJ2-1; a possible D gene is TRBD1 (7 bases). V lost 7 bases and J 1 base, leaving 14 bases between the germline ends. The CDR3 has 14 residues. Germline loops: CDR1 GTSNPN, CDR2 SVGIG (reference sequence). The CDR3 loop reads CASTRGASYNEQFF. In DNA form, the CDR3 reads TGTGCCTCAACCAGGGGGGCTTCCTACAATGAGCAGTTCTTC. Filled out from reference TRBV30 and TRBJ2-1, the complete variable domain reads SQTIHQWPATLVQPVGSPLSLECTVEGTSNPNLYWYRQAAGRGLQLLFYSVGIGQISSEVPQNLSASRPQDRQFILSSKKLLLSDSGFYLCASTRGASYNEQFFGPGTRLTVL.

The CDR3 spells CASSQSGGRTDTQYF. As DNA, the CDR3 is TGTGCCAGCAGTCAATCGGGAGGGCGGACAGATACGCAGTATTTT. The chain joins TRBV7-7 to TRBJ2-3, with TRBD2 matching over 8 bases. Germline lookup yields CDR1 SSHAT and CDR2 FNYEAQ (reference sequence). J lost 3 bases, V lost 6 bases, and 8 bases had no gene match. The CDR3 length is 15 residues.

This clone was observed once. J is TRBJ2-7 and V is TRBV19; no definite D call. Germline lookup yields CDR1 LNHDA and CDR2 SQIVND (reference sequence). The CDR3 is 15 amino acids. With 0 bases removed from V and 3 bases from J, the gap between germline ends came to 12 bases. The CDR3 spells CASSIDLGRYYEQYF. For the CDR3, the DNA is TGTGCCAGTAGTATAGATCTGGGTAGGTACTACGAGCAGTACTTC.

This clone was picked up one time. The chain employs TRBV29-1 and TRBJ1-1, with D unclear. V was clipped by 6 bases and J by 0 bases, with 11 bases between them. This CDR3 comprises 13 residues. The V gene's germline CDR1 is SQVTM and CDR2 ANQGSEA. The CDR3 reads CSVQRSMNTEAFF. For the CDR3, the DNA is TGCAGCGTCCAACGCAGCATGAACACTGAAGCTTTCTTT.

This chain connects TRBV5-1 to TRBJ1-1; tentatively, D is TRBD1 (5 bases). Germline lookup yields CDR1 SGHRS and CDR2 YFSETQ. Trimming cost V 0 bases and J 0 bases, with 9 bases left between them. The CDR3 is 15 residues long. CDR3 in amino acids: CASSLGGQMNTEAFF. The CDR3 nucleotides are TGCGCCAGCAGCTTGGGGGGCCAGATGAACACTGAAGCTTTCTTT.

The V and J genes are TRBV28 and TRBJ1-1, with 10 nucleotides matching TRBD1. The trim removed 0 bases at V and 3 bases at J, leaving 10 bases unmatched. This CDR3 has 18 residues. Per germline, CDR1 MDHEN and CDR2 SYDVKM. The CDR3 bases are TGTGCCAGCAGTTTATGGGCTGGGACAGGGGCCCTTGACACTGAAGCTTTCTTT. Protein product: CASSLWAGTGALDTEAFF.

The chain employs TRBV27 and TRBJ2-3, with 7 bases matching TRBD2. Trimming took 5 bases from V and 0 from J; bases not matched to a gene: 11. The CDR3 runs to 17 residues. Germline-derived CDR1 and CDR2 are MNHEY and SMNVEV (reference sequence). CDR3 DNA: TGTGCCAGCAGTCCCTGGGGAGCAGCGGGGAGCACAGATACGCAGTATTTT. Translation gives CASSPWGAAGSTDTQYF.

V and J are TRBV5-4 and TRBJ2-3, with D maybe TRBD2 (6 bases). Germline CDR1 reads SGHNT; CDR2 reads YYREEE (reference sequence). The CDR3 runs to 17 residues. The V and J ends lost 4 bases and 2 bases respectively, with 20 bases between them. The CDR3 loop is CASSPAGRRRITDTQYF. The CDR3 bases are TGTGCCAGCAGCCCCGCGGGACGGAGACGCATCACAGATACGCAGTATTTT.

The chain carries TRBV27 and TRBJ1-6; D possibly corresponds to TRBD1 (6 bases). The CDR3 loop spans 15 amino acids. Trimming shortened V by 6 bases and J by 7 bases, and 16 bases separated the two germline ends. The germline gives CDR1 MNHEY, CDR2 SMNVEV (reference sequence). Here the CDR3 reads CASSPTRQANSPLHF. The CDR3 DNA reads TGTGCCAGCAGCCCCACTCGACAGGCGAATTCACCCCTCCACTTT.

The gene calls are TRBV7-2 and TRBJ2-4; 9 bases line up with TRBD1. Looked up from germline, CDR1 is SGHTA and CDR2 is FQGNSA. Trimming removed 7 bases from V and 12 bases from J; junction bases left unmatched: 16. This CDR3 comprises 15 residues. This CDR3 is CASTEGGGTGRTQYF. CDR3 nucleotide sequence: TGTGCCAGCACCGAGGGGGGAGGGACAGGGCGCACTCAGTACTTC.

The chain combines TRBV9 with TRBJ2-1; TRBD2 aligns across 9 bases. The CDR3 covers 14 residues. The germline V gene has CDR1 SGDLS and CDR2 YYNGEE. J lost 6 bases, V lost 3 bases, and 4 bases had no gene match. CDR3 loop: CASSAIAGVNEQFF. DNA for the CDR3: TGTGCCAGCAGCGCAATAGCGGGAGTCAATGAGCAGTTCTTC.

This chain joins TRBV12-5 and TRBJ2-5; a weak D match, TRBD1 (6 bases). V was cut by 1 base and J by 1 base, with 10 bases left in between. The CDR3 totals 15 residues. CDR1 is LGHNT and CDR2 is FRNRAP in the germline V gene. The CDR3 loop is CASGLAGTRQETQYF. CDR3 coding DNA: TGTGCTAGTGGTTTGGCTGGGACACGCCAAGAGACCCAGTACTTC.

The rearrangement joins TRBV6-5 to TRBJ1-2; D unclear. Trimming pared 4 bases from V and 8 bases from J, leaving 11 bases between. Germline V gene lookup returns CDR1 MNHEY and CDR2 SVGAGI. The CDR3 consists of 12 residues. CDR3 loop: CASSFRRGGYTF. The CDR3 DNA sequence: TGTGCCAGCAGTTTCCGACGCGGGGGCTACACCTTC.

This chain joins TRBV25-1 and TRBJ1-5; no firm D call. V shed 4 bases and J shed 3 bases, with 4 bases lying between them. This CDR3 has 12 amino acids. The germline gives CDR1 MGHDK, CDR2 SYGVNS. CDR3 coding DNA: TGTGCCAGCAGTGGGAACAATCAGCCCCAGCATTTT. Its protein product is CASSGNNQPQHF.